Sequencing of this T cell receptor beta chain was carried out in a study of identical twins. TCRdb redid the calling of the 5' RACE reads with MiXCR, one entry per CDR3 protein. The table has a few hundred thousand distinct CDR3 sequences, approximately 10% seen once; the top ten hold 3%. With 8 bases removed from V and 0 bases from J, the gap between germline ends came to 8 bases. The CDR3 totals 12 residues. Germline V CDR1 and CDR2: MNHEY, SVGEGT. Study-wide findings and caveats: Sequences that were out-of-frame, alpha and twin-shared displayed an excess of low generation probability. Insertions ran lower in abundant cord blood beta clonotypes, though not in memory repertoires. Recombination models fit unrelated individuals' TCR alpha sharing but underestimated twins'.

This clonotype was detected only a few times. Its target is unknown. Donors were all healthy Caucasians. These same data were also listed under a study on yellow fever vaccine responses in identical twins.

The chain combines TRBV6-2 or TRBV6-3 with TRBJ2-7, with D unresolved. The source is a woman under 30 in good health. The source material was PBMCs. In DNA, the CDR3 is TGTGCCAGCGGCCGACGCTCCTACGAGCAGTACTTC. Encoded protein: CASGRRSYEQYF.